This TCR beta chain was identified during a study of CD8+CD57+ T cells in acquired aplastic anemia. The patients chosen for sequencing had shown expansion of CD8+CD57+ cells (detected by flow cytometry). The enrolled patients all had severe acquired aplastic anemia. Profiles of TCR beta VDJ and CDR3 were generated from a genomic DNA template. MiXCR, run by TCRdb on the reads, gives a single entry per CDR3 protein. Of just over 150,000 distinct CDR3 sequences in the sample, roughly 48% are singletons; the top ten hold about 30%. This clonotype was observed at least ten times. Material: sorted CD4+, CD8+, or CD8+CD57+ T cells (not recorded which) from PBMCs. The TCR originated in a human donor with aplastic anemia.

CDR3: CASSFTGGTGELFF. For the CDR3, the DNA is TGTGCCAGCAGCTTCACAGGGGGTACCGGGGAGCTGTTTTTT. J is TRBJ2-2 and V is TRBV7-9; the match to TRBD1 covers 8 bases. The CDR3 is 14 residues long. The V and J ends lost 3 bases and 5 bases, in that order; junction bases with no gene match: 2. The germline V gene encodes CDR1 SEHNR and CDR2 FQNEAQ (reference sequence).